This T cell receptor beta chain was recovered during a study of T-cell reconstitution after alpha-beta-depleted transplantation in children. This CDR3 comprises 12 residues. Trimming removed 8 bases from V and 0 bases from J, with 8 bases in between. A library of TCRbeta sequences, prepared with unique molecular identifiers, was generated. TCRdb re-analysed the PCR reads in MiXCR, keeping a single row per CDR3 protein. The sample lists 500,000 or so distinct CDR3 sequences, roughly 33% occurring once. The V call is TRBV12-3 or TRBV12-4, the J call TRBJ2-7; D possibly corresponds to TRBD2 (6 bases). Source: PBMCs from the stem cell graft donor, taken from the stem cell graft. This TCR was recovered from a human donor who donated a stem cell graft to a child with aplastic anemia. The CDR3 loop is CASGLSSYEQYF. The CDR3 region has the DNA TGTGCCAGCGGACTAAGCTCCTACGAGCAGTACTTC.